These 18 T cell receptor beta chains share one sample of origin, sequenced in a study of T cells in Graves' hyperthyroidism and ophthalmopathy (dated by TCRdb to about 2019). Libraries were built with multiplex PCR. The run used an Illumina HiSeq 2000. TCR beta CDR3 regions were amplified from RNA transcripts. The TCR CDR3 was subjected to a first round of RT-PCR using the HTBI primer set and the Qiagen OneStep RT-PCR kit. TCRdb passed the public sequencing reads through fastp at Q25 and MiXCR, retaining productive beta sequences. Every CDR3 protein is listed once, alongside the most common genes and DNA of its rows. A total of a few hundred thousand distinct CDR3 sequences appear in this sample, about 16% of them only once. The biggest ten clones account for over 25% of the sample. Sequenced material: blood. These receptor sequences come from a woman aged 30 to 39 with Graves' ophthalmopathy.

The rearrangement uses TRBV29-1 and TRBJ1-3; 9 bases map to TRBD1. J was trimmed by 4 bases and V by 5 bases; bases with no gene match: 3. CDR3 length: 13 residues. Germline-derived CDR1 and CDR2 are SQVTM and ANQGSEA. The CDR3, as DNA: TGCAGCGTTACAGGGGGCGCGGGAAACACCATATATTTT. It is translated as CSVTGGAGNTIYF.

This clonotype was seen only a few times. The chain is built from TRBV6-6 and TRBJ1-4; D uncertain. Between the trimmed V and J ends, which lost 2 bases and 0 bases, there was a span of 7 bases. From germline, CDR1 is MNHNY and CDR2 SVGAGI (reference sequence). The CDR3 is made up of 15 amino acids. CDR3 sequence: CASSYEPSTNEKLFF. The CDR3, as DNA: TGTGCCAGCAGTTACGAACCTTCAACTAATGAAAAACTGTTTTTT.

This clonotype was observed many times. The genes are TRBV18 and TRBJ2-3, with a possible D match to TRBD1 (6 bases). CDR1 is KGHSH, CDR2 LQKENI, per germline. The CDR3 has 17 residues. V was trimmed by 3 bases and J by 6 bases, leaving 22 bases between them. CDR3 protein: CASSPPPGRGGIDTQYF. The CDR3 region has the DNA TGTGCCAGCTCACCTCCCCCCGGACGAGGGGGAATTGATACGCAGTATTTT. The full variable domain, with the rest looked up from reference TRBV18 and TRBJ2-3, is NAGVMQNPRHLVRRRGQEARLRCSPMKGHSHVYWYRQLPEEGLKFMVYLQKENIIDESGMPKERFSAEFPKEGPSILRIQQVVRGDSAAYFCASSPPPGRGGIDTQYFGPGTRLTVL.

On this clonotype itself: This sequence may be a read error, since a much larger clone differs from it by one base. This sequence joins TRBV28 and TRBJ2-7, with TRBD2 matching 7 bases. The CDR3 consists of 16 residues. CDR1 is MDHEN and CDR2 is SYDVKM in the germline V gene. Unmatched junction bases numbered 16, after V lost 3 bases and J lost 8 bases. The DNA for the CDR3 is TGTGCCAGCAGTTTGGGTGGGCCCGGCGGGAGCCTTAAGCAGTACTTC. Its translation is CASSLGGPGGSLKQYF.

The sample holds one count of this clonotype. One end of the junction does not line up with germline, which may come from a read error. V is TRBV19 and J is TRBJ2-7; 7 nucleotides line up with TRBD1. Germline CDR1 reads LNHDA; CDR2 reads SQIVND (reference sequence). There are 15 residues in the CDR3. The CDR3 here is CAGRPNRQGSYEQYF. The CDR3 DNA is TGTGCCGGTAGACCTAACCGACAGGGTTCCTACGAGCAGTACTTC.

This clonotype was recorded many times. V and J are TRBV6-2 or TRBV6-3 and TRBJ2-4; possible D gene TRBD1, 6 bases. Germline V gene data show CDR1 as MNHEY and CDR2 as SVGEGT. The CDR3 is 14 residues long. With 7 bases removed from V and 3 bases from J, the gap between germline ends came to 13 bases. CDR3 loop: CASIEDRYKNIQYF. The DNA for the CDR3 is TGTGCCAGCATCGAGGACAGATACAAAAACATTCAGTACTTC.

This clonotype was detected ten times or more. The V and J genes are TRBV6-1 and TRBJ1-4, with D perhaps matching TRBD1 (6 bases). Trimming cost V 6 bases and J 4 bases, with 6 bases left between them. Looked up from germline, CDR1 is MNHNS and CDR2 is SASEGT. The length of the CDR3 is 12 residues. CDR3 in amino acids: CASSRGNEKLFF. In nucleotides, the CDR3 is TGTGCCAGCAGCAGGGGTAATGAAAAACTGTTTTTT.

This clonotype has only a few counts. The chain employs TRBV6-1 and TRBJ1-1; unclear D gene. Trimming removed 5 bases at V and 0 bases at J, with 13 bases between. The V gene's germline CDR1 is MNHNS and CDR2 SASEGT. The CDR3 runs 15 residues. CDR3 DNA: TGTGCCAGCAGTTCTGATAGGGCCGTGAACACTGAAGCTTTCTTT. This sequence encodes CASSSDRAVNTEAFF.

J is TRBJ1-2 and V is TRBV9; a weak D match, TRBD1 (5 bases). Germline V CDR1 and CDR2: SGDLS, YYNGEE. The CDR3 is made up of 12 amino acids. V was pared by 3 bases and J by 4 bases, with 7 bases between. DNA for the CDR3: TGTGCCAGCAGCGAGGGGAGCTATGGCTACACCTTC. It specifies CASSEGSYGYTF.

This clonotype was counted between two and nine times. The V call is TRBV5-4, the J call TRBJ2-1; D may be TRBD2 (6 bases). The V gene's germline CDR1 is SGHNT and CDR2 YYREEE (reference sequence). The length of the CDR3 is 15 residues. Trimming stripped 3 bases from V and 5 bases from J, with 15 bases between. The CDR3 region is CASSSTTRGNNEQFF. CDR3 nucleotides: TGTGCCAGCAGCTCCACGACTAGGGGAAACAATGAGCAGTTCTTC.

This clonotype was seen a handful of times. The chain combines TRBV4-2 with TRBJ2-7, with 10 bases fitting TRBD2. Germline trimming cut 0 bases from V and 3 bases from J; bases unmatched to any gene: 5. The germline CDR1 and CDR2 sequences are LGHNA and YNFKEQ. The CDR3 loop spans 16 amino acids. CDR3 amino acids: CASSQDGTSGDYEQYF. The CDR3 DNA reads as TGTGCCAGCAGCCAAGATGGCACTAGCGGGGACTACGAGCAGTACTTC.

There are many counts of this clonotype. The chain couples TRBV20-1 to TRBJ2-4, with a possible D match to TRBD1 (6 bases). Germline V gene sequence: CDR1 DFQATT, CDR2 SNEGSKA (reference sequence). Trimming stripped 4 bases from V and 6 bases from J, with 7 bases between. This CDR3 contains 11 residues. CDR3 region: CSANRANIQYF. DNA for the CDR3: TGCAGTGCTAACAGGGCAAACATTCAGTACTTC.

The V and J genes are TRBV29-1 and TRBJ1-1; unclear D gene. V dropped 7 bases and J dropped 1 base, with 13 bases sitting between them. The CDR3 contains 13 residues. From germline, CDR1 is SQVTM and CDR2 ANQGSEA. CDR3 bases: TGCAGCGCCGTGGGTTCGGGGAACACTGAAGCTTTCTTT. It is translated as CSAVGSGNTEAFF.

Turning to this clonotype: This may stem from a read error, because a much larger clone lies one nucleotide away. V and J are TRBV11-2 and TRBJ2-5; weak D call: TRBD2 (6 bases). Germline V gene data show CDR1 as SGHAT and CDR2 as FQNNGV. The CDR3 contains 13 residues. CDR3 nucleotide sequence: TGTGCCAGCAGCCAATGGAGGGGAGAGGCCCAGTACTTC. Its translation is CASSQWRGEAQYF.

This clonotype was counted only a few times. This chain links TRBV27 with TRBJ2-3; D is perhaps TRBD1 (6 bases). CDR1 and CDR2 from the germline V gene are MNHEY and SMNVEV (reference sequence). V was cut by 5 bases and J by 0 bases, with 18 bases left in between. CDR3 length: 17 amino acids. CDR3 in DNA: TGTGCCAGCAGTAAACTTACCGGGACAACTAGCACAGATACGCAGTATTTT. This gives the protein CASSKLTGTTSTDTQYF.

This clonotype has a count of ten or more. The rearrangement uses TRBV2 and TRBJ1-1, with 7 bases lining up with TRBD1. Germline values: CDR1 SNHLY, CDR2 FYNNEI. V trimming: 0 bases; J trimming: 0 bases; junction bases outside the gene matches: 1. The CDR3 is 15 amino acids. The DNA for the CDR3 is TGTGCCAGCAGTGAAGCGGGACAGATGAACACTGAAGCTTTCTTT. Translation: CASSEAGQMNTEAFF.

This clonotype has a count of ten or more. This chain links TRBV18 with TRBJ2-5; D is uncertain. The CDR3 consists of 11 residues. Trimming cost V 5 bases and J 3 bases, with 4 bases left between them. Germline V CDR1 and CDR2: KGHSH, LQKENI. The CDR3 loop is CASSTKETQYF. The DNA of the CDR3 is TGTGCCAGCTCAACGAAAGAGACCCAGTACTTC. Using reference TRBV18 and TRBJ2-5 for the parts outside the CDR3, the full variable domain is NAGVMQNPRHLVRRRGQEARLRCSPMKGHSHVYWYRQLPEEGLKFMVYLQKENIIDESGMPKERFSAEFPKEGPSILRIQQVVRGDSAAYFCASSTKETQYFGPGTRLLVL.

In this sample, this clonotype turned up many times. This chain's CDR3 is CSARPGFSYNEQFF. The DNA for the CDR3 is TGCAGTGCTAGACCGGGCTTCTCCTACAATGAGCAGTTCTTC. The V gene is TRBV20-1, the J gene TRBJ2-1, with D uncertain. V gave up 2 bases and J gave up 0 bases, with 8 bases separating them. Germline values: CDR1 DFQATT, CDR2 SNEGSKA (reference sequence). CDR3 length: 14 amino acids.